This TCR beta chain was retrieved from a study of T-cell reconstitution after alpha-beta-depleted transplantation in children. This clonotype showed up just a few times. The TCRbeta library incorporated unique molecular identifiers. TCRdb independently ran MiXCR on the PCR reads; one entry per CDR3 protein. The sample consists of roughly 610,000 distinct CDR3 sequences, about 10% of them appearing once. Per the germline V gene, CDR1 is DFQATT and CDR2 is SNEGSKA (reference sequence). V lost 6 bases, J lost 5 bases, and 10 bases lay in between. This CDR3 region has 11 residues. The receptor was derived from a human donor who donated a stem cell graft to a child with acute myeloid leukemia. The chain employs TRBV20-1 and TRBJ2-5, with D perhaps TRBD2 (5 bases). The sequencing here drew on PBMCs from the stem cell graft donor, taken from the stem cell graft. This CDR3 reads CSATKLETQYF. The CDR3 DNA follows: TGCAGTGCGACTAAGCTGGAGACCCAGTACTTC.